The 19 T cell receptor beta chains reported below all come from one sample, sequenced in a study of somatic mutations in cytotoxic T cells in rheumatoid arthritis. Sequencing used immunoSEQ multiplex PCR; TCRdb keeps in-frame clones, though not all of them. The top ten clones hold approximately 10% of a sample with some 20,000 clones, about 85% of them seen once. Sequenced material: CD8+ T cells sorted from blood. The receptors were sampled from an adult with rheumatoid arthritis.

This clone was picked up a small number of times. The chain links TRBV9 to TRBJ2-7; D is undetermined. The germline V gene has CDR1 SGDLS and CDR2 YYNGEE. The V and J ends lost 0 bases and 0 bases respectively, with 10 bases between them. CDR3 length: 15 residues. CDR3 amino acids: CASSVGSDSSYEQYF. DNA for the CDR3: TGTGCCAGCAGCGTAGGGTCAGATAGCTCCTACGAGCAGTACTTC.

This chain connects TRBV6-1 to TRBJ2-2, with 9 positions matching TRBD2. This CDR3 comprises 16 residues. CDR1 is MNHNS, CDR2 SASEGT, per germline. The J segment lost 6 bases and the V segment lost 0 bases, leaving 5 bases of the junction unmatched. The CDR3 coding sequence is TGTGCCAGCAGTGAAGCGGCGGGGGGGCTGTCCGGGGAGCTGTTTTTT. As protein: CASSEAAGGLSGELFF.

The genes are TRBV27 and TRBJ2-5; D is possibly TRBD2 (6 bases). V dropped 4 bases and J dropped 7 bases, with 7 bases sitting between them. CDR1 MNHEY and CDR2 SMNVEV come from the germline V gene (reference sequence). The CDR3 is 11 amino acids. In DNA form, the CDR3 reads TGTGCCAGCAGTTCCGGGGGGACCCAGTACTTC. Residues: CASSSGGTQYF.

The chain is built from TRBV19 and TRBJ1-1, with 7 bases that match TRBD1. Germline V CDR1 and CDR2: LNHDA, SQIVND (reference sequence). Unmatched junction bases numbered 5, after V lost 0 bases and J lost 1 base. The CDR3 length is 16 residues. In nucleotides, the CDR3 is TGTGCCAGTAGTATAGATAACAGGGGCCCGAACACTGAAGCTTTCTTT. Translation gives CASSIDNRGPNTEAFF.

CDR3 residues: CASSPTGFHEQYF. CDR3 coding DNA: TGCGCCAGCAGCCCGACAGGGTTCCACGAGCAGTACTTC. This chain joins TRBV4-1 and TRBJ2-7; 7 positions match TRBD1. The germline V gene has CDR1 MGHRA and CDR2 YSYEKL. The V gene end was trimmed by 4 bases and the J gene end by 5 bases; junction bases not matched to a gene: 5. The CDR3 extends over 13 amino acids.

The chain employs TRBV6-4 and TRBJ2-1, with TRBD1 matching 11 bases. Germline loops: CDR1 MRHNA, CDR2 SNTAGT. Trimming cost V 7 bases and J 5 bases; bases outside gene matches: 7. The CDR3 totals 15 residues. The CDR3, as DNA: TGTGCCAGCATGGAGGGGACAGGGGGAAACAATGAGCAGTTCTTC. Translating gives CASMEGTGGNNEQFF.

This clone was seen a few times. The chain links TRBV6-1 to TRBJ2-1; D gene ambiguous. CDR1 is MNHNS and CDR2 is SASEGT in the germline V gene. The length of the CDR3 is 9 residues. V shed 8 bases and J shed 10 bases, with 6 bases lying between them. In DNA, the CDR3 is TGTGCCAGCGTAAAGGAGCAGTTCTTC. Encoded protein: CASVKEQFF.

This chain connects TRBV7-9 to TRBJ1-3; D gene uncertain. In germline, CDR1 is SEHNR, CDR2 FQNEAQ (reference sequence). V dropped 5 bases and J dropped 3 bases, with 17 bases sitting between them. This CDR3 spans 16 amino acids. The CDR3 loop reads CASSPPSGPYGNTIYF. DNA for the CDR3: TGTGCCAGCAGCCCGCCGTCCGGCCCTTATGGAAACACCATATATTTT.

This clone has only a few counts. The rearrangement joins TRBV5-4 to TRBJ1-1; D is unclear. V was shortened by 0 bases and J by 4 bases, with 7 bases between the two germline ends. This CDR3 is built from 13 residues. Germline assignment: CDR1 SGHNT and CDR2 YYREEE (reference sequence). This CDR3 reads CASSLGGGTEAFF. CDR3 bases: TGTGCCAGCAGCTTGGGAGGTGGCACTGAAGCTTTCTTT.

CDR3 sequence reads: CASSELAGGGETQYF. The CDR3 DNA follows: TGTGCCAGCAGTGAACTCGCGGGGGGCGGGGAGACCCAGTACTTC. The chain joins TRBV2 to TRBJ2-5; 8 positions match TRBD2. CDR1 SNHLY and CDR2 FYNNEI come from the germline V gene. The CDR3 length is 15 residues. V dropped 2 bases and J dropped 5; count of bases not matched to a gene: 7.

The V gene is TRBV6-1, the J gene TRBJ1-4, with 7 bases identical to TRBD1. V lost 3 bases to trimming and J lost 7 bases; unmatched junction nucleotides: 8. Germline values: CDR1 MNHNS, CDR2 SASEGT. The CDR3 length is 15 residues. The CDR3 sequence is CASSDKGGEGEKLFF. The CDR3 coding sequence is TGTGCCAGCAGTGATAAAGGGGGCGAGGGTGAAAAACTGTTTTTT.

This clone was picked up one time. This sequence joins TRBV29-1 and TRBJ1-2; tentative D call: TRBD1 (5 bases). Trimming left V 0 bases short and J 0 bases short, with 17 bases between. Germline loops: CDR1 SQVTM, CDR2 ANQGSEA. The CDR3 covers 17 residues. The DNA for the CDR3 is TGCAGCGTTGAAGATGGGGGGGGTTTCAGAGCTAACTATGGCTACACCTTC. Translating it yields CSVEDGGGFRANYGYTF.

The chain recombines TRBV6-6 with TRBJ1-1, with D hard to call. The CDR3 is 16 amino acids. V was clipped by 6 bases and J by 0 bases, with 17 bases between them. Looked up from germline, CDR1 is MNHNY and CDR2 is SVGAGI (reference sequence). CDR3 coding DNA: TGTGCCAGCAGCCCCGCCCCTCTGGCGGTGAACACTGAAGCTTTCTTT. Its protein is CASSPAPLAVNTEAFF.

This clone was observed a single time. The V gene is TRBV28, the J gene TRBJ2-1; possibly TRBD1 for D (6 bases). V lost 5 bases to trimming and J lost 0 bases, with 14 bases between them. Germline V lookup: CDR1 MDHEN, CDR2 SYDVKM. This CDR3 is 16 amino acids long. CDR3 loop: CASSTLTGLSYNEQFF. In DNA form, the CDR3 reads TGTGCCAGCAGTACATTGACAGGCCTCTCCTACAATGAGCAGTTCTTC. Based on the CDR3 plus reference TRBV28 and TRBJ2-1, the full variable domain is DVKVTQSSRYLVKRTGEKVFLECVQDMDHENMFWYRQDPGLGLRLIYFSYDVKMKEKGDIPEGYSVSREKKERFSLILESASTNQTSMYLCASSTLTGLSYNEQFFGPGTRLTVL.

The rearrangement links TRBV7-6 to TRBJ1-3; D gene uncertain. Germline assignment: CDR1 SGHVS and CDR2 FNYEAQ. The length of the CDR3 is 15 residues. Trimming pared 4 bases from V and 5 bases from J, leaving 15 bases between. The DNA of the CDR3 is TGTGCCAGCAGCTCTTCCTTGGGCCCCCGAAACACCATATATTTT. Amino acids: CASSSSLGPRNTIYF.

The chain joins TRBV5-1 to TRBJ1-2; tentatively, D is TRBD1 (6 bases). V was pared by 0 bases and J by 8 bases, with 11 bases between. Germline V CDR1 and CDR2: SGHRS, YFSETQ. The CDR3 consists of 13 residues. The CDR3 DNA reads as TGCGCCAGCAGCTTGGGAGGGGGAGACGGCTACACCTTC. Translation: CASSLGGGDGYTF.

This rearrangement joins TRBV27 to TRBJ2-1, with 9 bases fitting TRBD2. V was pared by 2 bases and J by 8 bases, with 10 bases of the junction left unmatched. The CDR3 is made up of 16 amino acids. Germline values: CDR1 MNHEY, CDR2 SMNVEV (reference sequence). CDR3 coding DNA: TGTGCCAGCAGTTTAGTGGGGGCTAGCGGGGTCTATGAGCAGTTCTTC. Translation: CASSLVGASGVYEQFF.

The rearrangement joins TRBV29-1 to TRBJ1-2; 8 nucleotides agree with TRBD1. Trimming took 4 bases from V and 6 from J; bases not matched to a gene: 10. The CDR3 is 14 residues long. Germline V CDR1 and CDR2: SQVTM, ANQGSEA. The CDR3 region has the DNA TGCAGCGTTGCAGGGGGCAATTGGAGGCATGGCTACACCTTC. Amino acid sequence: CSVAGGNWRHGYTF.

V and J are TRBV9 and TRBJ2-7, with a possible D match to TRBD2 (6 bases). The ends were cut back, 3 bases at V and 13 bases at J, with 14 bases in the middle. The CDR3 sequence is 11 residues long. Germline CDR1 and CDR2: SGDLS and YYNGEE. The CDR3 loop is CASSGPEGTYF. The DNA of the CDR3 is TGTGCCAGCAGCGGCCCAGAGGGGACTTACTTC. Filled out from reference TRBV9 and TRBJ2-7, the complete variable domain reads DSGVTQTPKHLITATGQRVTLRCSPRSGDLSVYWYQQSLDQGLQFLIQYYNGEERAKGNILERFSAQQFPDLHSELNLSSLELGDSALYFCASSGPEGTYFGPGTRLTVT.